This T cell receptor (beta chain) was documented in a study of CXCR3-negative and CXCR3-positive naive CD8 T cells. Naive CD8+ T lymphocytes were specified as CD45RO-CCR7+CD27+CD95-. As for this clonotype: Its target is not known.

UMI-labeled 5' RACE yielded the TRB cDNA libraries. TCRdb derives one entry per CDR3 protein from the 5' RACE reads, leaving out DNA. The specimen's table records more than 100,000 distinct CDR3 sequences. Broader study findings: Much lower diversity was found in memory CD8+ cells, while both naive subsets had comparably high diversity. Higher TRB CDR3 hydrophobicity marked CXCR3-positive naive cells relative to CXCR3-negative naive cells.

The CDR3 is made up of 14 amino acids. The germline V gene has CDR1 MGHRA and CDR2 YSYEKL. The receptor comes from a human donor in good health. Some clones in this sample may be carry-over from other donors' samples. The sample consisted of naive CXCR3+ CD8+ T cells from blood. The subset denotes: CD45RO-CCR7+CD27+CD95- naive CD8+ T cells expressing CXCR3 (TNR3+). This chain connects TRBV4-1 to TRBJ1-2; TCRdb gives TRBD1 as the D gene, but with no DNA this cannot be confirmed. CDR3 amino acids: CASSPVTGDYGYTF.